The T cell receptor (beta chain) described here comes from a study of CD8 T cells in ankylosing spondylitis. Whole-study findings and limits: A TCR beta motif of 7 to 9 highly homologous variants seemed to mark ankylosing spondylitis blood. In ankylosing spondylitis patients, matched synovial fluid reportedly showed significant enrichment of disease-linked clones.

This CDR3 spans 18 amino acids. Trimming stripped 2 bases from V and 1 base from J, with 20 bases between. CDR1 is DFQATT, CDR2 SNEGSKA, per germline (reference sequence). The authors made TCR beta libraries by quantitative 5'-RACE with molecular barcodes. Each CDR3 protein gets one entry after TCRdb re-called the 5' RACE reads with MiXCR. This table has about 340,000 distinct CDR3 sequences, about 15% appearing once. This clonotype appeared many times. Its antigen is still unknown. The chain couples TRBV20-1 to TRBJ1-4, with no clear D. The material sequenced was blood, either unsorted or a sorted T cell fraction (not recorded which). The sequence derives from a male donor with ankylosing spondylitis or in good health (not recorded which). The CDR3 DNA reads as TGCAGTGCTAGACTTAGTGGAGGGCCTAGAGGAACTAATGAAAAACTGTTTTTT. This sequence encodes CSARLSGGPRGTNEKLFF.